This T cell receptor (beta chain) is from a study of blood T cell repertoires in COVID-19. Per the study methods: Estimates of nucleated cell counts were drawn from the amplification of reference gene primers. Using immunoSEQ multiplex PCR, the repertoire was profiled, and TCRdb retains in-frame clones only, with some absent. V and J calls and clone size are as listed in that table; D and trimming were resolved from the DNA. This sample has some 100,000 clones, with more than 85% found just once. Trimming took 3 bases from V and 0 from J, leaving 12 bases between them. The CDR3 is made up of 15 amino acids. Germline V gives CDR1 MDHEN, CDR2 SYDVKM.

The chain carries TRBV28 and TRBJ2-7; no firm D call. The sequence came from a human donor with acute or convalescent COVID-19. The donor label of this sample is uncertain. Sequencing was done on a sample of peripheral blood. CDR3 in amino acids: CASSFPKDSSYEQYF. The CDR3 coding sequence is TGTGCCAGCAGTTTCCCCAAAGATAGCTCCTACGAGCAGTACTTC. The complete variable domain, with remaining parts taken from reference TRBV28 and TRBJ2-7, reads DVKVTQSSRYLVKRTGEKVFLECVQDMDHENMFWYRQDPGLGLRLIYFSYDVKMKEKGDIPEGYSVSREKKERFSLILESASTNQTSMYLCASSFPKDSSYEQYFGPGTRLTVT.